The 5 T cell receptor beta chains presented below share a single source sample, sequenced in a study of sequential checkpoint blockade in melanoma. Treatment defined: randomized to nivolumab then ipilimumab (arm A) or the reverse (arm B). TCRdb's table, derived via immunoSEQ multiplex PCR, lists solely in-frame clones and lacks some. The data contain over 15,000 clones, 80% to 90% of them singletons. The material sequenced was CD8+ T cells sorted from blood (inferred from file names), taken from a patient given nivolumab and ipilimumab in sequence. The receptors were sampled from a human donor with melanoma.

The CDR3 bases are TGTGCCAGCAGTGGGCGGAGCGACCAAGAGACCCAGTACTTC. As protein: CASSGRSDQETQYF. The chain joins TRBV2 to TRBJ2-5; D is uncertain. The V gene's germline CDR1 is SNHLY and CDR2 FYNNEI. The CDR3 spans 14 residues. The germline V and J ends were trimmed by 4 bases and 0 bases, with 9 bases remaining between them. Using reference TRBV2 and TRBJ2-5 for the parts outside the CDR3, the full variable domain is EPEVTQTPSHQVTQMGQEVILRCVPISNHLYFYWYRQILGQKVEFLVSFYNNEISEKSEIFDDQFSVERPDGSNFTLKIRSTKLEDSAMYFCASSGRSDQETQYFGPGTRLLVL.

In this sample, this clone turned up a few times. The chain combines TRBV28 with TRBJ1-1; D is unclear. V lost 8 bases, J lost 1 base, and 14 bases lay in between. The CDR3 has 14 amino acids. The germline CDR1 and CDR2 sequences are MDHEN and SYDVKM. In DNA form, the CDR3 reads TGTGCCAGCTCGTCCTCCGCAGGGAACACTGAAGCTTTCTTT. Its translation is CASSSSAGNTEAFF.

The gene calls are TRBV28 and TRBJ2-3; D perhaps matches TRBD2 (6 bases). The germline V gene encodes CDR1 MDHEN and CDR2 SYDVKM. V lost 11 bases and J lost 2, with 17 bases in between. The CDR3 consists of 14 residues. CDR3 coding DNA: TGTGCCGGATCCCGGGACTCCTCCACAGATACGCAGTATTTT. Protein sequence: CAGSRDSSTDTQYF.

The chain employs TRBV30 and TRBJ2-7, with 7 bases lining up with TRBD2. V lost 0 bases and J lost 5; bases outside the gene matches: 1. This CDR3 comprises 12 residues. CDR1 is GTSNPN and CDR2 is SVGIG in the germline V gene (reference sequence). This CDR3 reads CAWSVRGDEQYF. In nucleotides, the CDR3 is TGTGCCTGGAGTGTACGGGGGGACGAGCAGTACTTC.

The genes are TRBV28 and TRBJ2-7, with TRBD2 matching 10 bases. The ends lost 2 bases at V and 0 bases at J; junction bases unmatched: 4. This CDR3 has 16 amino acids. Per germline, CDR1 MDHEN and CDR2 SYDVKM. In nucleotides, the CDR3 is TGTGCCAGCAGTTTAAAGCGGGGGGGATACTCCTACGAGCAGTACTTC. Translating it yields CASSLKRGGYSYEQYF.